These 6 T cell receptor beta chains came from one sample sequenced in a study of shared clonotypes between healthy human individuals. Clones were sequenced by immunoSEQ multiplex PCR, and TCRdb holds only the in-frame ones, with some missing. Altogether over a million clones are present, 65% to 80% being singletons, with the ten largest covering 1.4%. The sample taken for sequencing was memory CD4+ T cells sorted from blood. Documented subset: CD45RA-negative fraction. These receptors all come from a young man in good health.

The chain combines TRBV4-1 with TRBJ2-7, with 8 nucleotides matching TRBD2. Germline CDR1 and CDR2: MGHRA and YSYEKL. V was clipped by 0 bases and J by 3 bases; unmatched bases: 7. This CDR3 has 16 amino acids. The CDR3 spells CASSQDPPAGDYEQYF. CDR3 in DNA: TGCGCCAGCAGCCAAGATCCTCCAGCGGGGGACTACGAGCAGTACTTC.

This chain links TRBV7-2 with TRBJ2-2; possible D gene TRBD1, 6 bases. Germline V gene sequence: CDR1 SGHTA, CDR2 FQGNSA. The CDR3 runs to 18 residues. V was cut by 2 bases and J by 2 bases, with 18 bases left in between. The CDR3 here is CASSLSKTGTPNTGELFF. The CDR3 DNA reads TGTGCCAGCAGCTTATCGAAAACCGGGACACCTAACACCGGGGAGCTGTTTTTT.

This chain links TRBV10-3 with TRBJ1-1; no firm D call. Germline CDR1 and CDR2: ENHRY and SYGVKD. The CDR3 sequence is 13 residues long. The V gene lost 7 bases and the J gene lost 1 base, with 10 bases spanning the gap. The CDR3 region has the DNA TGTGCCATCAAACGGAATGAGAACACTGAAGCTTTCTTT. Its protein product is CAIKRNENTEAFF.

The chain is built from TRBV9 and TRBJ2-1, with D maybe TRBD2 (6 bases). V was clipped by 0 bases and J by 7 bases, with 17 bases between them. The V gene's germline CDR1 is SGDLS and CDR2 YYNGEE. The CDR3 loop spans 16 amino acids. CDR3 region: CASSVGRRDVWNEQFF. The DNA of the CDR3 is TGTGCCAGCAGCGTAGGTAGGAGGGACGTGTGGAATGAGCAGTTCTTC.

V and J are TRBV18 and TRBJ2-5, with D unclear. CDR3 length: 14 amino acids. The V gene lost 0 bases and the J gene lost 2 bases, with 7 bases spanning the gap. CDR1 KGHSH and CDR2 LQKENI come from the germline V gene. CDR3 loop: CASSPPPRQETQYF. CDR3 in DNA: TGTGCCAGCTCACCACCGCCCAGGCAAGAGACCCAGTACTTC.

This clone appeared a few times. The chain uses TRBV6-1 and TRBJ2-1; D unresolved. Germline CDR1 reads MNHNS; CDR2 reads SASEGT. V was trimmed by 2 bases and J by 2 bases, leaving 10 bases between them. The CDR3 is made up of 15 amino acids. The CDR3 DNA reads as TGTGCCAGCAGTGAACTGGCGAACCCCTACAATGAGCAGTTCTTC. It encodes CASSELANPYNEQFF.